Sequencing of this T cell receptor beta chain was carried out in a study of T cell responses to AZD1222 COVID-19 vaccine. Here immunoSEQ multiplex PCR was the method, and the copy in TCRdb shows in-frame clones only, minus some. The profile covers about 35,000 clones, with approximately 86% appearing a single time and 6.8% taken by the ten largest. The germline gives CDR1 MNHEY, CDR2 SMNVEV (reference sequence). This CDR3 region has 15 residues. Trimming pared 2 bases from V and 0 bases from J, leaving 11 bases between. To note about this clone: The target antigen is unknown.

Findings and limits, study-wide: It was only six AZD1222 recipients who were seropositive at baseline. A rise in Spike-specific TCR breadth and depth followed two AZD1222 doses. Nearly half of spike-specific TCRs reportedly target variant regions that are unmutated in the B.1.351 and B.1.1.7 variants. Spike-spanning, vaccine-associated CD4 TCRs were dominant at 160-218 and 743-854.

This clonotype was obtained from an adult in good health. The genes are TRBV27 and TRBJ2-7; D may be TRBD1 or TRBD2 (6 bases each). Material: peripheral blood, obtained on day 0 of AZD1222 vaccination. Written as DNA, the CDR3 is TGTGCCAGCAGTTTAAAGGGGGGAAGCTCCTACGAGCAGTACTTC. The encoded protein is CASSLKGGSSYEQYF.